The sequence of this TCR beta chain was determined in a study of beta chain features in type 1 diabetes. On the study more broadly: Age, gender and cell yields were similar between patients and healthy donors. Study observations and caveats: Patients with Type 1 diabetes showed moderately but significantly shorter TCRB CDR3s in all four CD4+ subsets.

Expressed TCRB transcripts were sequenced because the entire RNA isolate underwent reverse transcription. The data were produced by immunoSEQ multiplex PCR, yet TCRdb's version contains in-frame clones alone and is incomplete. The sample yields about 53,000 clones, just under 65% seen once. CDR1 is LNHDA and CDR2 is SQIVND in the germline V gene (reference sequence). V shed 5 bases, J shed 5 bases, and the junction held 19 bases outside the gene matches. This CDR3 has 18 residues. Notes on this clone: Its target is unknown.

Averaging roughly 100 mL, one heparinised blood draw was given by each donor. The receptor comes from a woman in her twenties or thirties with type 1 diabetes. The gene calls are TRBV19 and TRBJ2-5; TRBD2 agrees at 8 bases. Sequencing input: stem cell memory CD4+ T cells from blood. CDR3: CASSRDGGAGEIRETQYF. In nucleotides, the CDR3 is TGTGCCAGTAGTCGCGACGGCGGAGCGGGAGAAATTAGGGAGACCCAGTACTTC.